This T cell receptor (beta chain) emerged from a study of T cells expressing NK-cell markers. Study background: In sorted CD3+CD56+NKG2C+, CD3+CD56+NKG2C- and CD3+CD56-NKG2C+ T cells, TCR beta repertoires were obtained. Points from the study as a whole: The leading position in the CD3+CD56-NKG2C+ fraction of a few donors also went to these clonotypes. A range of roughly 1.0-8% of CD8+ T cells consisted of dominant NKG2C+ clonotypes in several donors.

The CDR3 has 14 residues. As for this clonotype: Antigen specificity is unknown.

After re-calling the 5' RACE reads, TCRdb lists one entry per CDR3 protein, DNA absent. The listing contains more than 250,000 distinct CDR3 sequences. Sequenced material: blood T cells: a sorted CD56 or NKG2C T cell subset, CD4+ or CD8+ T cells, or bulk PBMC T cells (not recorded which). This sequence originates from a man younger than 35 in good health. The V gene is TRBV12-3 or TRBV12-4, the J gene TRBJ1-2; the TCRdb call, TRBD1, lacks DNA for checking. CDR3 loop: CASSLVTGLYGYTF.